Each of the 25 T cell receptor beta chains below was sequenced from the same sample in a study of technical replicates of blood from four donors. Produced via immunoSEQ multiplex PCR; TCRdb's table is partial and in-frame only. The data show around 70,000 clones, under 95% seen once. The sequencing sample was made of T cells isolated from PBMCs. These receptors were obtained from a human donor in good health.

This rearrangement joins TRBV4-3 to TRBJ1-3, with D maybe TRBD1 (6 bases). Germline V gene data show CDR1 as LGHNA and CDR2 as YSLEER. The CDR3 sequence is 15 residues long. Trimming took 3 bases from V and 0 from J, leaving 9 bases between them. CDR3 bases: TGCGCCAGCAGCCAGGGACACAACTCTGGAAACACCATATATTTT. Translating it yields CASSQGHNSGNTIYF.

The CDR3: CASSARDRANSPLHF. The CDR3, as DNA: TGTGCCAGCAGTGCCCGGGACAGGGCTAATTCACCCCTCCACTTT. The genes are TRBV27 and TRBJ1-6, with TRBD1 identical over 9 bases. The V gene end was trimmed by 5 bases and the J gene end by 6 bases; junction bases not matched to a gene: 5. The CDR3 extends over 15 amino acids. In germline, CDR1 is MNHEY, CDR2 SMNVEV (reference sequence).

This rearrangement joins TRBV11-2 to TRBJ1-3, with a weak D call TRBD1 (6 bases). V lost 5 bases and J lost 4, with 9 bases in between. From germline, CDR1 is SGHAT and CDR2 FQNNGV. CDR3 size: 13 residues. The CDR3 nucleotides are TGTGCCAGCAGCCCGGGACAAGGAAACACCATATATTTT. Translated, it gives CASSPGQGNTIYF.

The chain links TRBV5-1 to TRBJ1-1; 9 bases are shared with TRBD1. The germline V gene has CDR1 SGHRS and CDR2 YFSETQ. The J segment lost 10 bases and the V segment lost 4 bases, leaving 11 bases of the junction unmatched. The CDR3 has 14 amino acids. The chain's CDR3 is CASSPGSRDRVAFF. The CDR3 DNA is TGCGCCAGCAGCCCAGGGTCTCGGGACAGGGTAGCTTTCTTT.

The chain carries TRBV9 and TRBJ2-1; 11 nucleotides match TRBD2. With V trimmed by 3 bases and J by 8 bases, 4 bases remained unmatched. The CDR3 covers 14 residues. CDR1 is SGDLS and CDR2 is YYNGEE in the germline V gene. This chain's CDR3 is CASSGLAGSYEQFF. In DNA, the CDR3 is TGTGCCAGCAGCGGACTAGCGGGAAGTTATGAGCAGTTCTTC.

V and J are TRBV19 and TRBJ1-1, with 9 bases identical to TRBD1. J was trimmed by 1 base and V by 4 bases; bases with no gene match: 1. The CDR3 sequence is 14 residues long. Germline lookup yields CDR1 LNHDA and CDR2 SQIVND (reference sequence). The CDR3 protein is CASSRDRANTEAFF. DNA of the CDR3: TGTGCCAGTAGTAGGGACAGGGCGAACACTGAAGCTTTCTTT.

The chain joins TRBV30 to TRBJ2-3, with 9 nucleotides matching TRBD2. V lost 0 bases, J lost 2 bases, and 9 bases stayed unmatched. Germline CDR1 GTSNPN, CDR2 SVGIG (reference sequence). CDR3 length: 17 amino acids. The CDR3 reads CAWSVPRLAGITDTQYF. The CDR3, as DNA: TGTGCCTGGAGTGTACCTCGTCTAGCGGGAATCACAGATACGCAGTATTTT. Drawing the rest from reference TRBV30 and TRBJ2-3, the complete variable domain is SQTIHQWPATLVQPVGSPLSLECTVEGTSNPNLYWYRQAAGRGLQLLFYSVGIGQISSEVPQNLSASRPQDRQFILSSKKLLLSDSGFYLCAWSVPRLAGITDTQYFGPGTRLTVL.

This clone was seen only once. The V call is TRBV4-2, the J call TRBJ2-3; 8 nucleotides align to TRBD2. The CDR3 extends over 18 amino acids. V shed 0 bases and J 5 bases; nucleotides not matched to a gene: 13. The germline CDR1 and CDR2 sequences are LGHNA and YNFKEQ. Here the CDR3 DNA reads TGTGCCAGCAGCCAAGAGGGCAGCGGGAGATCCCTTAGAGATACGCAGTATTTT. Translation: CASSQEGSGRSLRDTQYF.

The chain couples TRBV10-2 to TRBJ1-3; maybe TRBD1 (6 bases). The V end was cut by 5 bases, the J end by 2 bases, with 13 bases between. The CDR3 is made up of 15 amino acids. Germline CDR1 reads WSHSY; CDR2 reads SAAADI. CDR3 nucleotide sequence: TGCGCCAGCAGTCGAGGGAACAGGGCTGGAAACACCATATATTTT. Amino acids: CASSRGNRAGNTIYF.

The J gene is TRBJ2-1, the V gene TRBV9, with 8 bases fitting TRBD1. The CDR3 runs to 14 residues. The ends lost 3 bases at V and 9 bases at J; junction bases unmatched: 8. Germline-derived CDR1 and CDR2 are SGDLS and YYNGEE. In DNA form, the CDR3 reads TGTGCCAGCAGCGGGATACAGGGGGGAGGTGAGCAGTTCTTC. The encoded protein is CASSGIQGGGEQFF.

This clone was counted a few times. The V and J genes are TRBV18 and TRBJ2-1; 9 nucleotides line up with TRBD2. Germline V CDR1 and CDR2: KGHSH, LQKENI. V trimming: 2 bases; J trimming: 2 bases; junction bases outside the gene matches: 4. The CDR3 is 16 amino acids. CDR3 loop: CASSPRGLATYNEQFF. Here the CDR3 DNA reads TGTGCCAGCTCACCAAGGGGACTAGCAACCTACAATGAGCAGTTCTTC.

V and J are TRBV2 and TRBJ2-1, with a tentative D call TRBD2 (6 bases). Deletions cut 4 bases from V and 2 bases from J, with 18 bases between. The germline V gene encodes CDR1 SNHLY and CDR2 FYNNEI. The CDR3 runs 17 residues. In DNA, the CDR3 is TGTGCCAGCAGTGCAGCGATACTAGCAGGAACCTACAATGAGCAGTTCTTC. The encoded protein is CASSAAILAGTYNEQFF.

The V and J genes are TRBV10-2 and TRBJ2-1; D not certain. The V end lost 5 bases, the J end lost 0 bases, and 11 bases lay between the germline ends. Germline V gives CDR1 WSHSY, CDR2 SAAADI. The CDR3 extends over 15 amino acids. The CDR3 bases are TGCGCCAGCAGTCCCCTGTCTAACTCCTACAATGAGCAGTTCTTC. Translation gives CASSPLSNSYNEQFF.

The V and J genes are TRBV19 and TRBJ2-1; 14 positions match TRBD2. V trimming: 6 bases; J trimming: 0 bases; junction bases outside the gene matches: 10. The length of the CDR3 is 19 residues. Germline values: CDR1 LNHDA, CDR2 SQIVND (reference sequence). CDR3 sequence (DNA): TGTGCCAGTAGCGGGAGACTAGCGGGAGGGCAGGCCTCCTACAATGAGCAGTTCTTC. Translated, it gives CASSGRLAGGQASYNEQFF. The whole variable domain, remainder taken from reference TRBV19 and TRBJ2-1, is DGGITQSPKYLFRKEGQNVTLSCEQNLNHDAMYWYRQDPGQGLRLIYYSQIVNDFQKGDIAEGYSVSREKKESFPLTVTSAQKNPTAFYLCASSGRLAGGQASYNEQFFGPGTRLTVL.

The chain links TRBV19 to TRBJ2-7, with 10 bases lining up with TRBD2. V lost 2 bases and J lost 3; bases outside the gene matches: 7. The CDR3 consists of 16 residues. Germline assignment: CDR1 LNHDA and CDR2 SQIVND (reference sequence). In DNA form, the CDR3 reads TGTGCCAGTAGTATAAGGACTAGCGGAAACTACTACGAGCAGTACTTC. Its protein is CASSIRTSGNYYEQYF.

V is TRBV2 and J is TRBJ1-2; the match to TRBD1 covers 8 bases. The CDR3 is made up of 12 amino acids. Per the germline V gene, CDR1 is SNHLY and CDR2 is FYNNEI. The J segment lost 8 bases and the V segment lost 5 bases, leaving 4 bases of the junction unmatched. CDR3 loop: CASSQGQGGYTF. CDR3 DNA sequence: TGTGCCAGCAGTCAAGGACAGGGAGGCTACACCTTC.

The V call is TRBV7-2, the J call TRBJ2-6; 8 bases map to TRBD1. There are 19 residues in the CDR3. V lost 3 bases to trimming and J lost 0 bases; unmatched junction nucleotides: 10. Germline V lookup: CDR1 SGHTA, CDR2 FQGNSA. Written as DNA, the CDR3 is TGTGCCAGCAGCTTGAATGGGGGACAGGTCGTCTCTGGGGCCAACGTCCTGACTTTC. Translation gives CASSLNGGQVVSGANVLTF.

The chain has TRBV30 and TRBJ1-1; D is uncertain. The CDR3 spans 11 residues. V was shortened by 4 bases and J by 1 base, with 4 bases between the two germline ends. Germline V gives CDR1 GTSNPN, CDR2 SVGIG (reference sequence). CDR3 DNA sequence: TGTGCCTGGACTAAGAACACTGAAGCTTTCTTT. Its protein product is CAWTKNTEAFF.

CDR3 in amino acids: CAISEGASGSYEQFF. For the CDR3, the DNA is TGTGCCATCAGTGAGGGGGCTAGCGGGAGCTATGAGCAGTTCTTC. The J gene is TRBJ2-1, the V gene TRBV10-3; 10 bases agree with TRBD2. CDR1 and CDR2 (germline): ENHRY, SYGVKD. The V segment lost 2 bases and the J segment 8 bases; nucleotides outside the gene matches: 6. The CDR3 loop spans 15 amino acids.

The J gene is TRBJ1-1, the V gene TRBV6-5; a possible D gene is TRBD1 (6 bases). Trimming pared 6 bases from V and 5 bases from J, leaving 13 bases between. Germline-derived CDR1 and CDR2 are MNHEY and SVGAGI. The CDR3 spans 13 residues. Here the CDR3 reads CASSRTGNTEAFF. CDR3 bases: TGTGCCAGCAGCCGTACAGGGAATACTGAAGCTTTCTTT.

V gene TRBV29-1 combines with J gene TRBJ2-1; 8 nucleotides agree with TRBD2. The junction had 8 bases not matched to a gene; V was cut back by 2 bases and J by 2 bases. The CDR3 extends over 16 amino acids. Germline CDR1 SQVTM, CDR2 ANQGSEA. This CDR3 reads CSVELAAGDTYNEQFF. CDR3 sequence (DNA): TGCAGCGTTGAATTGGCAGCGGGAGACACCTACAATGAGCAGTTCTTC.

The CDR3 is CASSPSGLDTQYF. CDR3 sequence (DNA): TGTGCCAGCTCACCGAGCGGGCTGGATACGCAGTATTTT. J is TRBJ2-3 and V is TRBV18, with a weak D call TRBD2 (6 bases). Germline assignment: CDR1 KGHSH and CDR2 LQKENI. Trimming pared 3 bases from V and 6 bases from J, leaving 10 bases between. The CDR3 consists of 13 residues. The entire variable domain, with the rest obtained from reference TRBV18 and TRBJ2-3, is as follows: NAGVMQNPRHLVRRRGQEARLRCSPMKGHSHVYWYRQLPEEGLKFMVYLQKENIIDESGMPKERFSAEFPKEGPSILRIQQVVRGDSAAYFCASSPSGLDTQYFGPGTRLTVL.

The rearrangement joins TRBV30 to TRBJ2-4; TRBD2 matches 13 bases. Unmatched junction bases numbered 8, after V lost 3 bases and J lost 9 bases. Looked up from germline, CDR1 is GTSNPN and CDR2 is SVGIG (reference sequence). The CDR3 is 15 amino acids. The CDR3 sequence: CAWRPRLAGGSIQYF. The CDR3 DNA reads TGTGCCTGGAGGCCCAGACTAGCGGGAGGATCCATTCAGTACTTC.

The table lists this clone with a count of one. V and J are TRBV14 and TRBJ2-1; 8 nucleotides agree with TRBD1. The V and J ends lost 5 bases and 0 bases, in that order; junction bases with no gene match: 0. The germline V gene encodes CDR1 SGHDN and CDR2 FVKESK. The CDR3 sequence is 14 residues long. This CDR3 reads CASSTGGSYNEQFF. The CDR3 bases are TGTGCCAGCAGCACAGGGGGCTCCTACAATGAGCAGTTCTTC.

The gene calls are TRBV13 and TRBJ2-7; tentative D call: TRBD2 (6 bases). CDR1 and CDR2 (germline): PRHDT, FYEKMQ (reference sequence). The ends were cut back, 0 bases at V and 0 bases at J, with 18 bases in the middle. The CDR3 spans 18 residues. The CDR3 is CASSLGTPGVLSSYEQYF. CDR3 nucleotides: TGTGCCAGCAGCTTAGGAACCCCGGGAGTCCTCTCCTCCTACGAGCAGTACTTC.